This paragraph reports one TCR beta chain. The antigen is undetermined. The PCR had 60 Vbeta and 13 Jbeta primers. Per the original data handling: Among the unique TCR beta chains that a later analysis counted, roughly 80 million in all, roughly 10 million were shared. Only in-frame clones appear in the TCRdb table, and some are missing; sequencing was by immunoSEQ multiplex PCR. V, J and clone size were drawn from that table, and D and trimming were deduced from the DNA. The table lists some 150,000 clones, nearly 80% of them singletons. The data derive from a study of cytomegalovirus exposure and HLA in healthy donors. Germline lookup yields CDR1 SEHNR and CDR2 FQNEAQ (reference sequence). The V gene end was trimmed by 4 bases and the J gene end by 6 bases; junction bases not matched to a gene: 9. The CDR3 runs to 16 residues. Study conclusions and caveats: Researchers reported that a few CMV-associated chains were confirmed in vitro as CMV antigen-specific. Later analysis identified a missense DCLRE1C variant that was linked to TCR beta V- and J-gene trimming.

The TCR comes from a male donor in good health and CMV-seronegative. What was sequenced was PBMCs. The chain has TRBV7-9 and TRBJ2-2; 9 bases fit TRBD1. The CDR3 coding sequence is TGTGCCAGCAGCTCCTGGACAGGGGCCGTCCCCGGGGAGCTGTTTTTT. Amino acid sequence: CASSSWTGAVPGELFF.